The 30 T cell receptor beta chains below come from one sample, sequenced in a study of OX40 agonist ivuxolimab in advanced cancers. Using immunoSEQ multiplex PCR, the repertoire was profiled, and TCRdb retains in-frame clones only, with some absent. The sample has 98,000 or so clones; roughly nine tenths are singletons. Sequenced here: CD4+ or CD8+ T cells sorted from blood, sampled in a trial of the OX40 agonist ivuxolimab. These receptors were collected from an adult with an advanced solid tumor such as melanoma, head and neck, liver or kidney cancer.

This clone was detected once. This chain connects TRBV28 to TRBJ2-1; 7 bases agree with TRBD2. This CDR3 is built from 13 residues. J gave up 9 bases and V 3 bases, and 5 bases lay outside the gene matches. Germline CDR1 reads MDHEN; CDR2 reads SYDVKM. CDR3 amino acids: CASSLNGRSEQFF. The CDR3 region has the DNA TGTGCCAGCAGTTTGAACGGGAGGAGTGAGCAGTTCTTC.

This rearrangement joins TRBV9 to TRBJ1-1, with D tentatively TRBD1 (5 bases). V lost 3 bases and J lost 6, with 9 bases in between. The germline CDR1 and CDR2 sequences are SGDLS and YYNGEE. The CDR3 runs 12 residues. The CDR3 reads CASSAGTPEAFF. Here the CDR3 DNA reads TGTGCCAGCAGCGCCGGGACCCCTGAAGCTTTCTTT.

There are a few counts of this clone. The chain has TRBV2 and TRBJ2-7, with TRBD2 matching 9 bases. Germline CDR1 and CDR2: SNHLY and FYNNEI. V gave up 8 bases and J gave up 2 bases; unmatched junction bases: 7. The CDR3 is made up of 14 amino acids. The CDR3 DNA reads TGTGCCAGCTCGGGTAGCGGGAGAACCTACGAGCAGTACGTC. It yields the protein CASSGSGRTYEQYV.

The gene calls are TRBV30 and TRBJ2-5, with a weak D call TRBD2 (6 bases). V dropped 5 bases and J dropped 4 bases, with 14 bases sitting between them. The germline V gene has CDR1 GTSNPN and CDR2 SVGIG (reference sequence). The CDR3 has 13 residues. CDR3 coding DNA: TGTGCCTGGGCCCGGGGGATTAGAGAGACCCAGTACTTC. Amino acid sequence: CAWARGIRETQYF. Looking up the rest from reference TRBV30 and TRBJ2-5 gives the full variable domain: SQTIHQWPATLVQPVGSPLSLECTVEGTSNPNLYWYRQAAGRGLQLLFYSVGIGQISSEVPQNLSASRPQDRQFILSSKKLLLSDSGFYLCAWARGIRETQYFGPGTRLLVL.

This chain connects TRBV6-5 to TRBJ2-1; 10 nucleotides line up with TRBD2. CDR1 and CDR2 (germline): MNHEY, SVGAGI. Trimming at V came to 2 bases and at J to 6 bases, leaving 7 bases not matched to a gene. CDR3 length equals 16 residues. The CDR3 spells CASSYRGTSVVNEQFF. As DNA, the CDR3 is TGTGCCAGCAGTTACCGAGGGACTAGCGTTGTCAATGAGCAGTTCTTC.

The rearrangement joins TRBV9 to TRBJ2-3, with 9 bases fitting TRBD2. The ends lost 3 bases at V and 0 bases at J; junction bases unmatched: 5. Germline V CDR1 and CDR2: SGDLS, YYNGEE. The CDR3 has 16 amino acids. The CDR3 region is CASSAGLAFSTDTQYF. The CDR3 DNA reads TGTGCCAGCAGCGCCGGACTAGCGTTTAGCACAGATACGCAGTATTTT.

The chain is built from TRBV7-7 and TRBJ2-3; 7 bases match TRBD1. This CDR3 region has 15 residues. J was trimmed by 3 bases and V by 4 bases; bases with no gene match: 7. Germline CDR1 reads SSHAT; CDR2 reads FNYEAQ (reference sequence). The chain's CDR3 is CASSSGQGVTDTQYF. DNA for the CDR3: TGTGCCAGCAGCTCTGGGCAGGGGGTGACAGATACGCAGTATTTT.

The V call is TRBV19, the J call TRBJ2-5, with no clear D. This CDR3 has 15 amino acids. Trimming cost V 1 base and J 0 bases, with 9 bases left between them. Germline CDR1 reads LNHDA; CDR2 reads SQIVND (reference sequence). The chain's CDR3 is CASSIGSLYQETQYF. CDR3 coding DNA: TGTGCCAGTAGTATAGGGAGTCTTTACCAAGAGACCCAGTACTTC.

The CDR3 sequence: CASSQDWGGRADTQYF. Here the CDR3 DNA reads TGCGCCAGCAGCCAAGATTGGGGTGGGAGGGCCGATACGCAGTATTTT. The chain joins TRBV4-1 to TRBJ2-3, with 7 bases fitting TRBD2. The CDR3 spans 16 residues. J was trimmed by 6 bases and V by 0 bases; bases with no gene match: 9. The germline V gene has CDR1 MGHRA and CDR2 YSYEKL.

The chain uses TRBV6-5 and TRBJ2-7; D may be TRBD1 (7 bases). V lost 0 bases and J 4 bases, leaving 10 bases between the germline ends. The CDR3 is made up of 14 amino acids. Germline CDR1 and CDR2: MNHEY and SVGAGI. The DNA for the CDR3 is TGTGCCAGCAGTTACTCGGCAGGGGGGTACGAGCAGTACTTC. Translated: CASSYSAGGYEQYF.

This rearrangement joins TRBV7-9 to TRBJ1-6; D is unclear. Germline-derived CDR1 and CDR2 are SEHNR and FQNEAQ (reference sequence). The germline V and J ends were trimmed by 2 bases and 6 bases, with 8 bases remaining between them. This CDR3 is 14 amino acids long. The CDR3 spells CASSLTGINSPLHF. CDR3 in DNA: TGTGCCAGCAGCTTAACCGGGATTAATTCACCCCTCCACTTT. The complete variable domain, with remaining parts taken from reference TRBV7-9 and TRBJ1-6, reads DTGVSQNPRHKITKRGQNVTFRCDPISEHNRLYWYRQTLGQGPEFLTYFQNEAQLEKSRLLSDRFSAERPKGSFSTLEIQRTEQGDSAMYLCASSLTGINSPLHFGNGTRLTVT.

J is TRBJ2-1 and V is TRBV7-3; 10 bases are a match to TRBD2. V lost 1 base to trimming and J lost 3 bases; unmatched junction nucleotides: 3. This CDR3 is built from 16 residues. Germline CDR1 is SGHTA and CDR2 is FQGTGA. CDR3 loop: CASSLNLAGGYNEQFF. CDR3 nucleotide sequence: TGTGCCAGCAGCTTAAATTTAGCGGGAGGCTACAATGAGCAGTTCTTC.

This clone appeared once. The gene calls are TRBV7-3 and TRBJ2-1; the match to TRBD2 covers 9 bases. The CDR3 is 19 amino acids. Trimming cost V 3 bases and J 12 bases; bases outside gene matches: 24. Germline assignment: CDR1 SGHTA and CDR2 FQGTGA. The CDR3 is CASSFGFGGRGPKNGWQFF. The CDR3 DNA sequence: TGTGCCAGCAGCTTTGGATTCGGCGGGAGGGGACCAAAAAACGGGTGGCAGTTCTTC.

The chain is built from TRBV28 and TRBJ2-7; 10 bases are a match to TRBD2. The V and J ends lost 2 bases and 2 bases, in that order; junction bases with no gene match: 6. The CDR3 contains 16 residues. Germline CDR1 is MDHEN and CDR2 is SYDVKM. The CDR3 coding sequence is TGTGCCAGCAGTTTACCTTCGGGACTAGCGACCTACGAGCAGTACTTC. It encodes CASSLPSGLATYEQYF. Supplemented by reference TRBV28 and TRBJ2-7, the full variable domain reads DVKVTQSSRYLVKRTGEKVFLECVQDMDHENMFWYRQDPGLGLRLIYFSYDVKMKEKGDIPEGYSVSREKKERFSLILESASTNQTSMYLCASSLPSGLATYEQYFGPGTRLTVT.

This chain joins TRBV29-1 and TRBJ1-2; 9 nucleotides align to TRBD1. The CDR3 has 13 residues. Germline CDR1 is SQVTM and CDR2 is ANQGSEA. The V gene end was trimmed by 5 bases and the J gene end by 3 bases; junction bases not matched to a gene: 4. The CDR3 loop reads CSVQGTGHYGYTF. The CDR3 nucleotides read TGCAGCGTTCAGGGGACAGGGCACTATGGCTACACCTTC.

V gene TRBV5-8 combines with J gene TRBJ1-5; no reliable D call. Trimming took off 4 bases at V and 5 bases at J, with 10 bases between the two ends. Germline loops: CDR1 SGHTS, CDR2 YDEGEE. The CDR3 loop spans 13 amino acids. CDR3 DNA: TGTGCCAGCAGCCCAAACTATGATCAGCCCCAGCATTTT. Translation gives CASSPNYDQPQHF. Together with reference TRBV5-8 and TRBJ1-5, the CDR3 gives the full variable domain: EAGVTQSPTHLIKTRGQQATLRCSPISGHTSVYWYQQALGLGLQFLLWYDEGEERNRGNFPPRFSGRQFPNYSSELNVNALELEDSALYLCASSPNYDQPQHFGDGTRLSIL.

The J gene is TRBJ2-3, the V gene TRBV29-1; a possible D gene is TRBD2 (5 bases). V lost 3 bases and J lost 6, with 10 bases in between. The length of the CDR3 is 12 residues. Germline CDR1 SQVTM, CDR2 ANQGSEA. CDR3 sequence (DNA): TGCAGCGTTGAGAGGGATTGGGATACGCAGTATTTT. Its translation is CSVERDWDTQYF.

This clone was seen a few times. V usage is TRBV7-9 and J usage is TRBJ2-1, with 15 bases that match TRBD2. Germline assignment: CDR1 SEHNR and CDR2 FQNEAQ (reference sequence). Losses at the gene ends were 5 bases for V and 1 base for J; bases not matched to a gene: 3. CDR3 length equals 17 residues. In nucleotides, the CDR3 is TGTGCCAGCAGCCGGGGGACTAGCGGGAGGTCCTACAATGAGCAGTTCTTC. Protein product: CASSRGTSGRSYNEQFF.

The J gene is TRBJ2-7, the V gene TRBV28; possibly TRBD1 for D (9 bases). Per germline, CDR1 MDHEN and CDR2 SYDVKM. Trimming took off 5 bases at V and 5 bases at J, with 16 bases between the two ends. The CDR3 has 14 residues. The CDR3 here is CASSVAGQGHEQYF. In nucleotides, the CDR3 is TGTGCCAGCAGTGTAGCGGGACAGGGTCACGAGCAGTACTTC.

This clone was picked up one time. The CDR3 region is CASSLTGIGGNTIYF. The CDR3 DNA follows: TGTGCCAGCAGCTTAACAGGGATCGGTGGAAACACCATATATTTT. The chain joins TRBV7-2 to TRBJ1-3; D possibly corresponds to TRBD1 (6 bases). Trimming cost V 2 bases and J 3 bases, with 11 bases left between them. This CDR3 has 15 residues. Germline-derived CDR1 and CDR2 are SGHTA and FQGNSA.

V is TRBV5-1 and J is TRBJ1-2; TRBD1 matches 9 bases. The CDR3 extends over 14 amino acids. Germline assignment: CDR1 SGHRS and CDR2 YFSETQ. Germline trimming cut 4 bases from V and 2 bases from J; bases unmatched to any gene: 3. CDR3 protein: CASSGGTGNYGYTF. CDR3 in DNA: TGCGCCAGCAGCGGCGGGACAGGGAACTATGGCTACACCTTC. Using reference TRBV5-1 and TRBJ1-2 for the parts outside the CDR3, the full variable domain is KAGVTQTPRYLIKTRGQQVTLSCSPISGHRSVSWYQQTPGQGLQFLFEYFSETQRNKGNFPGRFSGRQFSNSRSEMNVSTLELGDSALYLCASSGGTGNYGYTFGSGTRLTVV.

The genes are TRBV27 and TRBJ2-1; 10 positions agree with TRBD2. CDR3 length equals 14 residues. The germline CDR1 and CDR2 sequences are MNHEY and SMNVEV (reference sequence). V lost 6 bases and J lost 8; bases outside the gene matches: 7. The CDR3 nucleotides are TGTGCCAGCAGCCCTCGGACTAGCGGCGATGAGCAGTTCTTC. This codes for CASSPRTSGDEQFF.

DNA of the CDR3: TGCAGCGCCTCGGACAGGAACACTGAAGCTTTCTTT. Amino acid sequence: CSASDRNTEAFF. The chain joins TRBV29-1 to TRBJ1-1; TRBD1 is a possible D gene (6 bases). CDR1 is SQVTM and CDR2 is ANQGSEA in the germline V gene. With 7 bases removed from V and 1 base from J, the gap between germline ends came to 10 bases. This CDR3 comprises 12 residues.

The chain joins TRBV7-3 to TRBJ2-6, with D perhaps matching TRBD2 (6 bases). Deletions cut 2 bases from V and 2 bases from J, with 13 bases between. This CDR3 spans 17 amino acids. Germline CDR1 is SGHTA and CDR2 is FQGTGA. CDR3 sequence reads: CASSLGYSGAGANVLTF. CDR3 DNA sequence: TGTGCCAGCAGCTTAGGCTACTCGGGAGCTGGGGCCAACGTCCTGACTTTC. Variable domain in full (rest from reference TRBV7-3 and TRBJ2-6): GAGVSQTPSNKVTEKGKYVELRCDPISGHTALYWYRQSLGQGPEFLIYFQGTGAADDSGLPNDRFFAVRPEGSVSTLKIQRTERGDSAVYLCASSLGYSGAGANVLTFGAGSRLTVL.

This sequence joins TRBV30 and TRBJ2-3; D not certain. V was pared by 3 bases and J by 10 bases, with 17 bases between. CDR1 is GTSNPN and CDR2 is SVGIG in the germline V gene (reference sequence). There are 13 residues in the CDR3. CDR3 loop: CAWRSTGPRAQYF. The CDR3 coding sequence is TGTGCCTGGAGGTCAACCGGGCCCCGGGCGCAGTATTTT.

In this sample, this clone turned up a few times. CDR3 protein: CASSEGGARYEQYV. In DNA, the CDR3 is TGTGCCAGCAGTGAAGGGGGGGCCCGTTACGAGCAGTACGTC. V and J are TRBV6-1 and TRBJ2-7; D is tentatively TRBD1 or TRBD2 (6 bases each). V lost 1 base and J 4 bases, leaving 11 bases between the germline ends. The CDR3 spans 14 residues. The germline gives CDR1 MNHNS, CDR2 SASEGT.

J is TRBJ1-2 and V is TRBV5-5; D is perhaps TRBD1 (6 bases). The ends were cut back, 4 bases at V and 5 bases at J, with 15 bases in the middle. The germline gives CDR1 SGHKS, CDR2 YYEKEE (reference sequence). The CDR3 is 14 residues long. The chain's CDR3 is CASSRTGLGYGYTF. The CDR3 DNA sequence: TGTGCCAGCAGCCGTACAGGGTTAGGGTATGGCTACACCTTC. Variable domain in full (rest from reference TRBV5-5 and TRBJ1-2): DAGVTQSPTHLIKTRGQQVTLRCSPISGHKSVSWYQQVLGQGPQFIFQYYEKEERGRGNFPDRFSARQFPNYSSELNVNALLLGDSALYLCASSRTGLGYGYTFGSGTRLTVV.

This clone was picked up a small number of times. The V and J genes are TRBV19 and TRBJ1-2; D not resolved. Germline loops: CDR1 LNHDA, CDR2 SQIVND (reference sequence). The V gene lost 3 bases and the J gene lost 9 bases, with 17 bases spanning the gap. The CDR3 loop spans 14 amino acids. DNA for the CDR3: TGTGCCAGTAGTATTGACTTCTATTCGGTTAGCTACACCTTC. Residues: CASSIDFYSVSYTF.

This chain joins TRBV7-9 and TRBJ1-2, with 7 bases fitting TRBD1. This CDR3 is built from 16 residues. The J segment lost 3 bases and the V segment lost 0 bases, leaving 7 bases of the junction unmatched. Germline V gives CDR1 SEHNR, CDR2 FQNEAQ (reference sequence). As DNA, the CDR3 is TGTGCCAGCAGCTTAGCCCTTACCGGGACAGACTATGGCTACACCTTC. It encodes CASSLALTGTDYGYTF.

The rearrangement joins TRBV5-1 to TRBJ1-5; maybe TRBD1 (5 bases). The germline V gene has CDR1 SGHRS and CDR2 YFSETQ. The CDR3 sequence is 16 residues long. V lost 5 bases and J 1 base, leaving 16 bases between the germline ends. The CDR3 sequence is CASRGGREGSNQPQHF. The CDR3 nucleotides are TGCGCCAGCAGAGGTGGAAGGGAGGGGAGCAATCAGCCCCAGCATTTT.